Listed below are T cell receptor beta chains from one sample, sequenced in a study of identical twins. In TCRdb, the 5' RACE reads were re-called with MiXCR into one record per CDR3 protein. Among around 240,000 distinct CDR3 sequences listed, roughly 7% were seen once. This sample also belongs to another study, concerning yellow fever vaccine responses in identical twins.

The sequencing input was memory (CD45RO+) T cells sorted from blood. Receptors originate from a woman between 18 and 29 years old in good health. Each CDR3 is given with its conserved first and last residue. A D gene is named only where the DNA matches it firmly. Some rows mark clone size as missing; the rest say once, few, many or name a class of expanded clone.

D,size,J,V,DNA,CDR3
TRBD2,many,TRBJ2-7,TRBV6-1,TGTGCCAGTTCGTGGGAGGGCCTGAACGAGCAGTACTTC,CASSWEGLNEQYF
.,.,TRBJ1-6,TRBV20-1,TGCAGTGCTAGATTAGGGACGTTTGGTTCACCCCTCCACTTT,CSARLGTFGSPLHF
.,.,TRBJ2-5,TRBV5-1,TGCGCCAGCAGCCCGGACACGTACCAAGAGACCCAGTACTTC,CASSPDTYQETQYF
.,.,TRBJ2-1,TRBV20-1,TGCAGTGCTAGAGAGACGGGGTACAATGAGCAGTTCTTC,CSARETGYNEQFF
TRBD2,.,TRBJ2-7,TRBV2,TGTGCCAGCAGTACAGAGGGACTAGCGGGAGAAGAGCAGTACTTC,CASSTEGLAGEEQYF
TRBD1,.,TRBJ2-6,TRBV6-5,TGTGCCAGCAGTTACCATGGACAGGGGGCTGGGGCCAACGTCCTGACTTTC,CASSYHGQGAGANVLTF
.,few,TRBJ2-7,TRBV20-1,TGCAGTGCTAGACTACCTCAACAGGACAGCTCCTACGAGCAGTACTTC,CSARLPQQDSSYEQYF
TRBD1,few,TRBJ1-6,TRBV6-5,TGTGCCAGCAGTTACCGGGACAGTAATTCACCCCTCCACTTT,CASSYRDSNSPLHF
.,.,TRBJ1-3,TRBV28,TGTGCCAGCAGTTTAAACACAGGGAACTCTGGAAACACCATATATTTT,CASSLNTGNSGNTIYF
TRBD2,.,TRBJ2-5,TRBV10-2,TGCGCCAGCAGTGTTGCGGGGGGTAAAGAGACCCAGTACTTC,CASSVAGGKETQYF
.,many,TRBJ1-2,TRBV11-2,TGTGCCAGCAGCTTGGTAGCCACCGTGTATTATGGCTACACCTTC,CASSLVATVYYGYTF
TRBD1,many,TRBJ2-3,TRBV24-1,TGTGCCACCAGTGATGCCGGGACAGCATACACAGATACGCAGTATTTT,CATSDAGTAYTDTQYF
TRBD2,.,TRBJ2-5,TRBV6-1,TGTGCCAGCAGTGAAGTCGCTCCCGGGGAGGGGACCCAGTACTTC,CASSEVAPGEGTQYF
TRBD1,many,TRBJ1-1,TRBV20-1,TGCAGTGCCAAAATGGACAGGGGAGCCACTGAAGCTTTCTTT,CSAKMDRGATEAFF
.,many,TRBJ2-1,TRBV20-1,TGCAGTGCTAAGGAGGCCCGCTACAATGAGCAGTTCTTC,CSAKEARYNEQFF
.,.,TRBJ2-5,TRBV20-1,TGCAGTGCCCCCCGCGGAGGGGGCACCCAGTACTTC,CSAPRGGGTQYF
.,few,TRBJ1-2,TRBV3-1,TGTGCCAGCAGCCCGATTTTACAGGGCAACTATGGCTACACCTTC,CASSPILQGNYGYTF
.,few,TRBJ2-1,TRBV19,TGTGCCAGTAGTATTGATCGGGTGTACCATGAGCAGTTCTTC,CASSIDRVYHEQFF
TRBD2,.,TRBJ2-1,TRBV6-4,TGTGCCAGCAGAGAAACTAGCGGGGGATACAATGAGCAGTTCTTC,CASRETSGGYNEQFF
TRBD2,.,TRBJ2-4,TRBV3-1,TGTGCCAGCAGCCAAGTTTTAGCGGGAGCGGGCGGAGGAAACATTCAGTACTTC,CASSQVLAGAGGGNIQYF
.,few,TRBJ2-3,TRBV12-5,TGTGCTAGTGGTTACCGTACAGGGCCCTTCACAGATACGCAGTATTTT,CASGYRTGPFTDTQYF
.,many,TRBJ2-3,TRBV7-6,TGTGCCAGCAGTCAGAACAGGGGAGGGACAGATACGCAGTATTTT,CASSQNRGGTDTQYF
.,.,TRBJ2-1,TRBV29-1,TGCAGCGAAATCTCGAATACAGCCGACTCCTACAATGAGCAGTTCTTC,CSEISNTADSYNEQFF
TRBD2,few,TRBJ2-3,TRBV2,TGTGCCAGCAGTCGCCCCGGGACTAGCGGCACAGATACGCAGTATTTT,CASSRPGTSGTDTQYF
.,few,TRBJ2-2,TRBV10-3,TGTGCCATCAGGACCGGGACAAAGAACACCGGGGAGCTGTTTTTT,CAIRTGTKNTGELFF
.,few,TRBJ2-5,TRBV5-6,TGTGCCAGCAGCGGCAATGATGCCGGGACCCAGTACTTC,CASSGNDAGTQYF
.,.,TRBJ2-7,TRBV20-1,TGCAGTGCTCGCGACGGGACAAAACCCTACGAGCAGTACTTC,CSARDGTKPYEQYF
TRBD2,.,TRBJ2-6,TRBV3-1,TGTGCCAGCAGCAATCTAGCGGGAGGTGGGGCCAACGTCCTGACTTTC,CASSNLAGGGANVLTF
.,few,TRBJ2-2,TRBV7-3,TGTGCCAGCAGCTTAACGTACACCGGGGAGCTGTTTTTT,CASSLTYTGELFF
.,many,TRBJ1-1,TRBV3-1,TGTGCCAGCAGCGAGTCGCTTCGAGGGGGAGCTTTCTTT,CASSESLRGGAFF
.,few,TRBJ1-1,TRBV5-6,TGTGCCAGCAGCTTTTCGGGGGAAGCTTTCTTT,CASSFSGEAFF
TRBD1,many,TRBJ1-1,TRBV2,TGTGCCAGCAGTGTACAGGGGCCCACTGAAGCTTTCTTT,CASSVQGPTEAFF
.,many,TRBJ2-2,TRBV5-1,TGCGCCAGCAGCCTCCAACAGGGTTACACCGGGGAGCTGTTTTTT,CASSLQQGYTGELFF
.,.,TRBJ2-5,TRBV3-1,TGTGCCAGCAGCCAAGGAACTTCCGTAGGGGGAGAGACCCAGTACTTC,CASSQGTSVGGETQYF
TRBD1,many,TRBJ1-1,TRBV12-3/TRBV12-4,TGTGCCAGCAGTACTGGACAGGGTTTGAACACTGAAGCTTTCTTT,CASSTGQGLNTEAFF
TRBD1,.,TRBJ1-3,TRBV11-2,TGTGCCAGCAGGTTAGGCGGACAGGGATGGAGCTCTGGAAACACCATATATTTT,CASRLGGQGWSSGNTIYF
TRBD1,few,TRBJ2-1,TRBV2,TGTGCCAGCAGTGAACAGGGACAGGGGGTTGGTGAGCAGTTCTTC,CASSEQGQGVGEQFF
TRBD1,few,TRBJ2-2,TRBV10-3,TGTGCCATCAGTGAGTCGGGGACAGGTCACACCGGGGAGCTGTTTTTT,CAISESGTGHTGELFF
.,many,TRBJ1-5,TRBV4-1,TGCGCCAGCAGCCAAGTTTGGGAGGGCAATCAGCCCCAGCATTTT,CASSQVWEGNQPQHF
TRBD1,.,TRBJ2-1,TRBV18,TGTGCCAGCTCAAAGGGACAGACCTCCTACAATGAGCAGTTCTTC,CASSKGQTSYNEQFF
.,many,TRBJ2-5,TRBV28,TGTGCCAGCAGTTTATTTGGGGCACTGGTGGAGACCCAGTACTTC,CASSLFGALVETQYF
TRBD2,.,TRBJ2-1,TRBV20-1,TGCAGTGCTAGATCGGTGGCTAGCGGTGCCTACAATGAGCAGTTCTTC,CSARSVASGAYNEQFF
.,few,TRBJ1-1,TRBV12-3/TRBV12-4,TGTGCCAGCAGTTTAGCGAGGGGGGGGCCTTTCTTT,CASSLARGGPFF
TRBD2,few,TRBJ2-1,TRBV7-8,TGTGCCAGCAGCTCAAAACAGGGACTAGCGAATAACAATGAGCAGTTCTTC,CASSSKQGLANNNEQFF
TRBD1,many,TRBJ2-1,TRBV5-6,TGTGCCAGCAGCTTCTTACTCGGGACAGATTACAATGAGCAGTTCTTC,CASSFLLGTDYNEQFF
TRBD2,few,TRBJ2-5,TRBV12-5,TGTGCTAGTGGCCGGGCGGCGGGAGTTGGGCAAGAGACCCAGTACTTC,CASGRAAGVGQETQYF
TRBD2,.,TRBJ2-5,TRBV11-1,TGTGCCAGCAGTCTAGGGACTAGCGGGATTCTCGTGGGGGAGACCCAGTACTTC,CASSLGTSGILVGETQYF
.,many,TRBJ2-7,TRBV2,TGTGCCAGCAGTATAATAGGGGCATCCTACGAGCAGTACTTC,CASSIIGASYEQYF
TRBD2,many,TRBJ2-1,TRBV7-9,TGTGCCAGCAGCCTCGGACTAGCGGGAGGGCGCAATGAGCAGTTCTTC,CASSLGLAGGRNEQFF
TRBD2,.,TRBJ2-1,TRBV20-1,TGCAGTGCTAGAGATATTGGGACTAGCAGGGGTAATGAGCAGTTCTTC,CSARDIGTSRGNEQFF
.,many,TRBJ1-5,TRBV12-3/TRBV12-4,TGTGCCAGCAGTTTATTAGGGGGTGGCAATCAGCCCCAGCATTTT,CASSLLGGGNQPQHF
.,.,TRBJ2-2,TRBV6-1,TGTGCCAGCAGTCAATGGGGAGGCGGGGAGCTGTTTTTT,CASSQWGGGELFF